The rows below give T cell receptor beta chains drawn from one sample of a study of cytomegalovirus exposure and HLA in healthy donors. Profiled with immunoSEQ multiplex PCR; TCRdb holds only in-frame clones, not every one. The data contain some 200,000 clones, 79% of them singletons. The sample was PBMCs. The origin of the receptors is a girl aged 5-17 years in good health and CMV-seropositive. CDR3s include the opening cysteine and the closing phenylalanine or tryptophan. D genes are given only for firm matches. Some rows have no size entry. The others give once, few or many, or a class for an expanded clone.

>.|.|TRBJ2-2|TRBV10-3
CAITPGEGSSGELFF
TGTGCCATCACACCGGGAGAGGGTTCGAGCGGGGAGCTGTTTTTT
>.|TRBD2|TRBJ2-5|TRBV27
CASRYSTSGGPAETQYF
TGTGCCAGCAGGTACTCCACTAGCGGGGGGCCGGCGGAGACCCAGTACTTC
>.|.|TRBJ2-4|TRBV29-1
CSVEVYNKNIQYF
TGCAGCGTTGAAGTCTATAACAAAAACATTCAGTACTTC
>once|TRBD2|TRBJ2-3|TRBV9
CASSANYGTSDPIDTQYF
TGTGCCAGCAGCGCGAACTATGGGACTAGCGACCCAATTGATACGCAGTATTTT
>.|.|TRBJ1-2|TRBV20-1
CSASQGLGYTF
TGCAGTGCTAGTCAGGGGCTGGGCTACACCTTC
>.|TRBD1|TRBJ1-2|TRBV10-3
CAISESDRGYGYTF
TGTGCCATCAGTGAGTCGGACAGGGGTTATGGCTACACCTTC
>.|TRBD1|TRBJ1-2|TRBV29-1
CSVERTGALYGYTF
TGCAGCGTTGAACGGACAGGGGCCCTCTATGGCTACACCTTC
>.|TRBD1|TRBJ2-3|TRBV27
CASSSGQGVLDTQYF
TGTGCCAGCAGTTCGGGACAGGGGGTTCTAGATACGCAGTATTTT
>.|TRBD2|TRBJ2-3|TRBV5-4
CASSEGLAVTDTQYF
TGTGCCAGCAGCGAGGGACTAGCGGTCACAGATACGCAGTATTTT
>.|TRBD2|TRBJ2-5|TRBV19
CASSTRGGAGETQYF
TGTGCCAGTAGTACCCGGGGGGGCGCAGGGGAGACCCAGTACTTC
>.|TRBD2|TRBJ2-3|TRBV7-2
CASSWERGVGGAQYF
TGTGCCAGCAGCTGGGAGCGGGGGGTAGGCGGAGCGCAGTATTTT
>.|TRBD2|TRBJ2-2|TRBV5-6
CASSLLPPSWGGTGELFF
TGTGCCAGCAGCTTGTTGCCCCCCTCGTGGGGGGGCACCGGGGAGCTGTTTTTT
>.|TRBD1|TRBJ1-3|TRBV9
CASSAAGTGSGGDTIYF
TGTGCCAGCAGCGCGGCCGGGACAGGGTCCGGGGGGGACACCATATATTTT
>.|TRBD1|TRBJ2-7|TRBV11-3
CASSLGTGNSYEQYF
TGTGCCAGCAGCTTAGGGACAGGGAACTCCTACGAGCAGTACTTC
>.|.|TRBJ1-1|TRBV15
CATSTTLNTEAFF
TGTGCCACCAGTACGACACTGAACACTGAAGCTTTCTTT
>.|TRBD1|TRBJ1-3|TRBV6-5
CASSYGTARSGNTIYF
TGTGCCAGCAGTTACGGGACAGCCCGCTCTGGAAACACCATATATTTT
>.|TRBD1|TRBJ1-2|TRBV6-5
CASSTRDREDGYTF
TGTGCCAGCAGTACCCGGGACAGGGAGGATGGCTACACCTTC
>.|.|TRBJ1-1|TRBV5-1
CASSWLGGMNTEAFF
TGCGCCAGCAGCTGGCTGGGGGGGATGAACACTGAAGCTTTCTTT
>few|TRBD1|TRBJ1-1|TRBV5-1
CASSHGQGRTEAFF
TGCGCCAGCAGCCACGGACAGGGTCGAACTGAAGCTTTCTTT
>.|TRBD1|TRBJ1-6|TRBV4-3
CASSQTGGSDSPLHF
TGCGCCAGCAGCCAGACAGGGGGCAGCGATTCACCCCTCCACTTT
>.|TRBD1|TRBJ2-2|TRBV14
CASSPLQGGTGELFF
TGTGCCAGCAGCCCACTACAGGGGGGAACCGGGGAGCTGTTTTTT
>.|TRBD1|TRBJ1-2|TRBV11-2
CASSSLRIQGALNYGYTF
TGTGCCAGCAGCTCACTCCGGATACAGGGGGCCTTGAACTATGGCTACACCTTC
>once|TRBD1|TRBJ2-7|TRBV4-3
CASSQGTGTYEQYF
TGCGCCAGCAGCCAAGGGACAGGGACCTACGAGCAGTACTTC
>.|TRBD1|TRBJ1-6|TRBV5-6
CASSRQGAWNNSPLHF
TGTGCCAGCAGCCGACAGGGGGCTTGGAATAATTCACCCCTCCACTTT
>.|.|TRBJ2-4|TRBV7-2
CASRGGSVDIQYF
TGTGCCAGCCGAGGGGGATCAGTAGACATTCAGTACTTC
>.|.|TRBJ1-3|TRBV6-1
CASMVDNSGNTIYF
TGTGCCAGCATGGTAGACAACTCTGGAAACACCATATATTTT
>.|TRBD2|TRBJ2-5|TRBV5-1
CASSLLAGQETQYF
TGCGCCAGCAGCTTGCTAGCGGGCCAAGAGACCCAGTACTTC
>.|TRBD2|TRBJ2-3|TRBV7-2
CASRVAGGVTDTQYF
TGTGCCAGCAGGGTCGCGGGGGGAGTGACAGATACGCAGTATTTT
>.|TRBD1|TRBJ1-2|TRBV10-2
CASRRQGSYGYTF
TGCGCCAGCAGAAGACAGGGTTCCTATGGCTACACCTTC
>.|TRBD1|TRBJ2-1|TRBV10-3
CATSDRGDNEQFF
TGTGCCACATCGGACAGGGGAGACAATGAGCAGTTCTTC
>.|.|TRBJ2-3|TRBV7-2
CASSSPRDRAAGGPDTQYF
TGTGCCAGCAGCTCCCCTCGGGACAGGGCGGCGGGGGGGCCAGATACGCAGTATTTT